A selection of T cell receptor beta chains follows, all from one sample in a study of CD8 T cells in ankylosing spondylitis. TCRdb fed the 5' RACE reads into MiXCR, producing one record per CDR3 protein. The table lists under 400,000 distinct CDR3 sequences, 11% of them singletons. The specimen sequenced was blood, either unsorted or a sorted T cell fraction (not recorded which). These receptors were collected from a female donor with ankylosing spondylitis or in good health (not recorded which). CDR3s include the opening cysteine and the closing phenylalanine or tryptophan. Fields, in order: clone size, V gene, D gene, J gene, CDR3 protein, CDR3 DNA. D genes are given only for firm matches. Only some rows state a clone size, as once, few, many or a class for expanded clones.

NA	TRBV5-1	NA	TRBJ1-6	CASSPTGQGIGGRSPLHF	TGCGCCAGCAGCCCAACCGGGCAGGGGATAGGGGGTCGATCACCCCTCCACTTT
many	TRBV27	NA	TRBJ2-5	CASSFLGQGGETQYF	TGTGCCAGCAGTTTCCTCGGACAAGGAGGAGAGACCCAGTACTTC
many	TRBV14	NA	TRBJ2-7	CASSETAWGNQQYF	TGTGCCAGCAGCGAGACAGCGTGGGGGAATCAGCAGTACTTC
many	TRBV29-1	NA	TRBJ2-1	CSVGKGSYNEQFF	TGCAGCGTTGGAAAGGGATCCTACAATGAGCAGTTCTTC
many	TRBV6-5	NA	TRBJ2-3	CASSSSDTQYF	TGTGCCAGCAGTTCCTCAGATACGCAGTATTTT
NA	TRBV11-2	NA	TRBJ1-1	CASSPPHPAQGQTEAFF	TGTGCCAGCAGCCCACCCCACCCGGCCCAGGGCCAGACTGAAGCTTTCTTT
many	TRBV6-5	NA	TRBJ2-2	CASSFSANTGELFF	TGTGCCAGCAGTTTCAGCGCGAACACCGGGGAGCTGTTTTTT
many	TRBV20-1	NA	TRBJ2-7	CSARPGAAYEQYF	TGCAGTGCTAGACCGGGGGCCGCCTACGAGCAGTACTTC
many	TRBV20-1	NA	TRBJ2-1	CSADAGARSNEQFF	TGCAGTGCAGACGCAGGGGCCAGGAGTAATGAGCAGTTCTTC
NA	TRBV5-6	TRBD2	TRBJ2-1	CASTSERDPYNEQFF	TGTGCCAGCACCTCGGAGCGGGATCCCTACAATGAGCAGTTCTTC
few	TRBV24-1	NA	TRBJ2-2	CATSSRLNTGELFF	TGTGCCACCTCGTCGCGGCTGAACACCGGGGAGCTGTTTTTT
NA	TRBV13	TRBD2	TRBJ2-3	CASSLMSGLARDTQYF	TGTGCCAGCAGCTTAATGAGTGGACTAGCAAGAGATACGCAGTATTTT
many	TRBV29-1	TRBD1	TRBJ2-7	CSVGIPGQIYEQYF	TGCAGCGTTGGAATACCGGGACAGATCTACGAGCAGTACTTC
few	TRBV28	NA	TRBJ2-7	CASRLTGAGEYF	TGTGCCAGCAGACTTACGGGGGCAGGGGAGTACTTC
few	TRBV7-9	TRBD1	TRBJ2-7	CASSSLDRRAHEQYF	TGTGCCAGCAGCTCCCTGGACAGGAGAGCCCACGAGCAGTACTTC
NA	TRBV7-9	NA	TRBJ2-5	CASSSKYRIAQETQYF	TGTGCCAGCAGCTCCAAATACAGGATCGCTCAAGAGACCCAGTACTTC
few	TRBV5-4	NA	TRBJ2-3	CASSLAVWGTDTQYF	TGTGCCAGCAGCTTGGCTGTTTGGGGCACAGATACGCAGTATTTT
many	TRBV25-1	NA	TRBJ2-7	CASSEVSYEQYF	TGTGCCAGCAGTGAAGTATCCTACGAGCAGTACTTC
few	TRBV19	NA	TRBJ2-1	CASTLRGQTGEQFF	TGTGCCAGTACCCTTCGAGGGCAAACGGGTGAGCAGTTCTTC
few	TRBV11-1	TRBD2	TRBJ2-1	CASSSASGGLSSYNEQFF	TGTGCCAGCAGCTCCGCTAGCGGGGGGCTTAGCTCCTACAATGAGCAGTTCTTC
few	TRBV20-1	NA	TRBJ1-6	CSARDQRAYNSPLHF	TGCAGTGCTAGAGATCAGAGGGCCTATAATTCACCCCTCCACTTT
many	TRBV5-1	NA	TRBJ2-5	CASSSGTHQETQYF	TGCGCCAGCAGCTCCGGGACGCACCAAGAGACCCAGTACTTC
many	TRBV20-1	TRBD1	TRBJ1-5	CSAGKPGQFNQPQHF	TGCAGTGCTGGAAAACCGGGACAGTTCAATCAGCCCCAGCATTTT
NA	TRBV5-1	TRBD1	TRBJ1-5	CASSLLPGGGDNQPQHF	TGCGCCAGCAGCTTGTTACCAGGGGGCGGGGACAATCAGCCCCAGCATTTT
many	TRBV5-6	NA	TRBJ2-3	CASSLDGHSTTDTQYF	TGTGCCAGCAGCTTGGACGGACACAGCACCACAGATACGCAGTATTTT
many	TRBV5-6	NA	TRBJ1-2	CASSLSGTTNYGYTF	TGTGCCAGCAGCTTATCTGGGACCACTAACTATGGCTACACCTTC
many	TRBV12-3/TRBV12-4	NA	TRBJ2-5	CASRPGERSNRGQYF	TGTGCCAGCAGACCGGGAGAGCGATCCAATAGAGGCCAGTACTTC
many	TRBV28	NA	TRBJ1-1	CASSLWTADTEAFF	TGTGCCAGCAGTTTATGGACTGCAGACACTGAAGCTTTCTTT
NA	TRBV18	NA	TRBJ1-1	CASSPRAGSEEAFF	TGTGCCAGCTCACCAAGGGCGGGGTCCGAAGAAGCTTTCTTT
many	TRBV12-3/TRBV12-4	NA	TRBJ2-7	CASSPRTRTYEQYF	TGTGCCAGCAGTCCCCGGACAAGGACCTACGAGCAGTACTTC
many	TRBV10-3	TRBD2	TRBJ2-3	CAIATSGGYTDTQYF	TGTGCCATCGCGACTAGCGGGGGATACACAGATACGCAGTATTTT
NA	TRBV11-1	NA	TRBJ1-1	CASSSPPGRGTMNTEAFF	TGTGCCAGCAGCTCTCCCCCGGGTAGGGGAACCATGAACACTGAAGCTTTCTTT
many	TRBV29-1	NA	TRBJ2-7	CSVNVTPYEQYF	TGCAGCGTTAACGTGACCCCCTACGAGCAGTACTTC
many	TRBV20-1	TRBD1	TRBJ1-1	CSARQGGTVRNTEAFF	TGCAGTGCTCGCCAGGGAGGGACAGTAAGGAACACTGAAGCTTTCTTT
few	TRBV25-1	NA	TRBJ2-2	CAAEGYGELFF	TGTGCCGCTGAGGGGTACGGGGAGCTGTTTTTT
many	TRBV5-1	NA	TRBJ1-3	CASSPDGGNTIYF	TGCGCCAGCAGCCCGGACGGCGGAAACACCATATATTTT
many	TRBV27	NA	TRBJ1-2	CATGWGAGSSYGYTF	TGTGCCACCGGGTGGGGGGCAGGGAGCTCCTATGGCTACACCTTC